These 24 T cell receptor beta chains originate from one sample sequenced in a study of OX40 agonist ivuxolimab in advanced cancers. Only in-frame clones appear in the TCRdb table, and some are missing; sequencing was by immunoSEQ multiplex PCR. The table lists 48,000 or so clones, about 88% of them singletons, with about 9.8% in the top ten. Sequenced here: CD4+ or CD8+ T cells sorted from blood, sampled in a trial of the OX40 agonist ivuxolimab. The receptors were sampled from an adult with an advanced solid tumor such as melanoma, head and neck, liver or kidney cancer.

The chain uses TRBV28 and TRBJ2-7; 10 bases are shared with TRBD2. This CDR3 is built from 15 residues. The trim removed 7 bases at V and 2 bases at J, leaving 8 bases unmatched. Germline-derived CDR1 and CDR2 are MDHEN and SYDVKM. In nucleotides, the CDR3 is TGTGCCAGCAAATTTGGGACTAGCGTTACCTACGAGCAGTACTTC. It yields the protein CASKFGTSVTYEQYF.

The gene calls are TRBV6-6 and TRBJ2-3, with 9 nucleotides matching TRBD1. Trimming took 4 bases from V and 6 from J; bases not matched to a gene: 5. This CDR3 is 14 amino acids long. Germline CDR1 reads MNHNY; CDR2 reads SVGAGI (reference sequence). The CDR3 is CASSFGTGSDTQYF. The CDR3 DNA sequence: TGTGCCAGCAGTTTCGGGACAGGGTCCGATACGCAGTATTTT.

This clone was seen a handful of times. The V and J genes are TRBV30 and TRBJ1-1, with D possibly being TRBD1 (5 bases). The germline V and J ends were trimmed by 0 bases and 7 bases, with 12 bases remaining between them. This CDR3 contains 13 residues. The germline gives CDR1 GTSNPN, CDR2 SVGIG (reference sequence). CDR3 nucleotides: TGTGCCTGGAGTGTACTGGGAAGGGGTGAAGCTTTCTTT. It yields the protein CAWSVLGRGEAFF. Variable domain in full (rest from reference TRBV30 and TRBJ1-1): SQTIHQWPATLVQPVGSPLSLECTVEGTSNPNLYWYRQAAGRGLQLLFYSVGIGQISSEVPQNLSASRPQDRQFILSSKKLLLSDSGFYLCAWSVLGRGEAFFGQGTRLTVV.

This clone has more than one count but fewer than ten. The V call is TRBV4-1, the J call TRBJ1-5; D is unclear. Trimming pared 0 bases from V and 0 bases from J, leaving 6 bases between. Germline values: CDR1 MGHRA, CDR2 YSYEKL. The CDR3 runs 15 residues. The CDR3 sequence: CASSQDPDSNQPQHF. The DNA for the CDR3 is TGCGCCAGCAGCCAAGACCCGGATAGCAATCAGCCCCAGCATTTT.

The gene calls are TRBV27 and TRBJ2-6; D remains ambiguous. Per the germline V gene, CDR1 is MNHEY and CDR2 is SMNVEV (reference sequence). This CDR3 is 17 amino acids long. Trimming left V 0 bases short and J 0 bases short, with 9 bases between. In DNA form, the CDR3 reads TGTGCCAGCAGTTTATCGATCAGACCCTCTGGGGCCAACGTCCTGACTTTC. Translated, it gives CASSLSIRPSGANVLTF.

The CDR3 DNA sequence: TGTGCCAGCAGTAAAGGGACAGCCGACAATGAGCAGTTCTTC. This codes for CASSKGTADNEQFF. This chain connects TRBV6-1 to TRBJ2-1; TRBD1 agrees at 7 bases. The CDR3 runs 14 residues. Germline loops: CDR1 MNHNS, CDR2 SASEGT. The V segment lost 5 bases and the J segment 5 bases; nucleotides outside the gene matches: 6.

This chain links TRBV5-1 with TRBJ2-7, with TRBD2 matching over 9 bases. From germline, CDR1 is SGHRS and CDR2 YFSETQ. The CDR3 length is 15 residues. The J segment lost 5 bases and the V segment lost 2 bases, leaving 8 bases of the junction unmatched. CDR3 DNA sequence: TGCGCCAGCAGCTTTGGGGTAGCGGGAGTCAACGAGCAGTACTTC. As protein: CASSFGVAGVNEQYF.

The CDR3 DNA reads TGTGCCAGTAGTGCATCCAGGGGAATGAATCAGCCCCAGCATTTT. Residues: CASSASRGMNQPQHF. V is TRBV19 and J is TRBJ1-5; D is possibly TRBD1 (6 bases). CDR1 and CDR2 from the germline V gene are LNHDA and SQIVND (reference sequence). This CDR3 comprises 15 residues. Trimming took 5 bases from V and 4 from J, leaving 15 bases between them. The variable domain in full, with the rest retrieved from reference TRBV19 and TRBJ1-5, is DGGITQSPKYLFRKEGQNVTLSCEQNLNHDAMYWYRQDPGQGLRLIYYSQIVNDFQKGDIAEGYSVSREKKESFPLTVTSAQKNPTAFYLCASSASRGMNQPQHFGDGTRLSIL.

V is TRBV28 and J is TRBJ1-4; 8 nucleotides align to TRBD1. V shed 4 bases and J 5 bases; nucleotides not matched to a gene: 6. Germline CDR1 reads MDHEN; CDR2 reads SYDVKM. The CDR3 is 15 residues long. The CDR3 bases are TGTGCCAGCAGTTGGCAGGGGGCCGGGAATGAAAAACTGTTTTTT. This codes for CASSWQGAGNEKLFF.

The rearrangement joins TRBV12-5 to TRBJ2-1; 8 positions match TRBD1. This CDR3 is 15 amino acids long. V shed 5 bases and J 1 base; nucleotides not matched to a gene: 4. From germline, CDR1 is LGHNT and CDR2 FRNRAP. CDR3 coding DNA: TGTGCTAGTGGTCAAGACAGGGGTTCCTACAATGAGCAGTTCTTC. Translating it yields CASGQDRGSYNEQFF.

The table lists this clone with a count of one. The chain is built from TRBV19 and TRBJ1-3; D may be TRBD1 (5 bases). V dropped 7 bases and J dropped 1 base, with 11 bases sitting between them. Per the germline V gene, CDR1 is LNHDA and CDR2 is SQIVND (reference sequence). The CDR3 contains 14 residues. This chain's CDR3 is CASKQGVSGNTIYF. CDR3 DNA sequence: TGTGCCAGTAAACAAGGGGTATCTGGAAACACCATATATTTT.

About this clone: Other DNA sequences in this sample translate to the same CDR3. This sequence joins TRBV6-1 and TRBJ2-2; unclear D gene. Germline-derived CDR1 and CDR2 are MNHNS and SASEGT. V was cut by 6 bases and J by 7 bases, with 18 bases left in between. The CDR3 consists of 15 residues. CDR3 protein: CASSPNRVGNGELFF. The CDR3 coding sequence is TGTGCCAGCAGCCCCAATAGGGTGGGGAACGGGGAGCTGTTTTTT.

In the case of this clone: The CDR3 does not end in the conserved phenylalanine or tryptophan, so this is likely a read error. The DNA is omitted, as the CDR3 cannot be located on it reliably, and the CDR3 follows TCRdb's listing. This rearrangement joins TRBV30 to TRBJ2-7; the table's TRBD2 call for D was not verified on the DNA. Germline V gene lookup returns CDR1 GTSNPN and CDR2 SVGIG (reference sequence). The CDR3 is 11 amino acids in total, end residues counted. The CDR3 here is CAWSVGGDIRL.

The chain employs TRBV7-2 and TRBJ1-4; 7 nucleotides agree with TRBD1. The germline V gene encodes CDR1 SGHTA and CDR2 FQGNSA. The V gene end was trimmed by 5 bases and the J gene end by 7 bases; junction bases not matched to a gene: 10. The CDR3 length is 15 residues. CDR3 coding DNA: TGTGCCAGCAGCCCGCAGGGGGGGAGCGCTGAAAAACTGTTTTTT. Translation gives CASSPQGGSAEKLFF.

J is TRBJ2-7 and V is TRBV27, with no clear D. Looked up from germline, CDR1 is MNHEY and CDR2 is SMNVEV (reference sequence). The CDR3 has 13 residues. V was cut by 3 bases and J by 4 bases, with 10 bases left in between. In DNA form, the CDR3 reads TGTGCCAGCAGTTTCCAACAGAGTTACGAGCAGTACTTC. Its protein product is CASSFQQSYEQYF.

This chain uses TRBV18 with TRBJ2-7; a possible D gene is TRBD2 (6 bases). Germline V gene lookup returns CDR1 KGHSH and CDR2 LQKENI. V dropped 2 bases and J dropped 2 bases, with 10 bases sitting between them. CDR3 size: 14 residues. The DNA for the CDR3 is TGTGCCAGCTCACCAAACGGGGGAACCTACGAGCAGTACTTC. It codes for CASSPNGGTYEQYF.

In its sample, this clone was seen once. This sequence joins TRBV11-3 and TRBJ2-5; 13 bases match TRBD2. CDR1 is SGHNT and CDR2 is YENEEA in the germline V gene. V shed 5 bases, J shed 2 bases, and the junction held 5 bases outside the gene matches. This CDR3 is built from 16 residues. The CDR3 protein is CASSPRTSGGQETQYF. DNA of the CDR3: TGTGCCAGCAGCCCTCGGACTAGCGGGGGACAAGAGACCCAGTACTTC.

The gene calls are TRBV9 and TRBJ1-2; D call uncertain. V lost 0 bases and J 0 bases, leaving 3 bases between the germline ends. The CDR3 loop spans 13 amino acids. From germline, CDR1 is SGDLS and CDR2 YYNGEE. The CDR3 loop reads CASSVGSNYGYTF. Written as DNA, the CDR3 is TGTGCCAGCAGCGTAGGATCTAACTATGGCTACACCTTC.

This rearrangement joins TRBV6-5 to TRBJ2-6; 8 nucleotides line up with TRBD1. Per germline, CDR1 MNHEY and CDR2 SVGAGI. The junction had 12 bases not matched to a gene; V was cut back by 6 bases and J by 11 bases. This CDR3 has 15 amino acids. In nucleotides, the CDR3 is TGTGCCAGCAGCCTCGGACAGGGCCAGACGTACGTCCTGACTTTC. Translating gives CASSLGQGQTYVLTF.

V usage is TRBV30 and J usage is TRBJ2-1; tentatively, D is TRBD2 (5 bases). CDR1 GTSNPN and CDR2 SVGIG come from the germline V gene (reference sequence). The CDR3 length is 13 residues. The V end lost 2 bases, the J end lost 4 bases, and 9 bases lay between the germline ends. The CDR3 here is CAWSSGYYNEQFF. The CDR3, as DNA: TGTGCCTGGAGTAGCGGCTATTACAATGAGCAGTTCTTC.

The chain uses TRBV5-8 and TRBJ2-1, with D possibly called TRBD1 or TRBD2 (5 bases each). From germline, CDR1 is SGHTS and CDR2 YDEGEE. With 4 bases removed from V and 12 bases from J, the gap between germline ends came to 29 bases. CDR3 length: 17 residues. CDR3 coding DNA: TGTGCCAGCAGCGCGAGCGGCACAGGATCCTACAACATACGGCAGTTCTTC. It translates to CASSASGTGSYNIRQFF.

The chain is built from TRBV6-1 and TRBJ2-4; possible D gene TRBD2, 5 bases. Trimming shortened V by 4 bases and J by 5 bases, and 12 bases separated the two germline ends. Germline CDR1 and CDR2: MNHNS and SASEGT. The CDR3 is 14 residues long. The CDR3 DNA sequence: TGTGCCAGCAGTGGCGGAGGATCGGAAAACATTCAGTACTTC. This encodes CASSGGGSENIQYF.

In this sample, this clone turned up once. The rearrangement links TRBV9 to TRBJ2-1; 11 bases are a match to TRBD2. The CDR3 covers 20 residues. Trimming cost V 0 bases and J 0 bases; bases outside gene matches: 11. Germline V gene lookup returns CDR1 SGDLS and CDR2 YYNGEE. The CDR3 reads CASSVDPSLAGVFSYNEQFF. The CDR3 nucleotides are TGTGCCAGCAGCGTAGACCCCTCACTAGCGGGAGTCTTCTCCTACAATGAGCAGTTCTTC.

The chain recombines TRBV30 with TRBJ2-1; the D gene is possibly TRBD2 (6 bases). CDR3 length: 15 residues. Trimming removed 0 bases at V and 2 bases at J, with 11 bases between. Germline V gene lookup returns CDR1 GTSNPN and CDR2 SVGIG (reference sequence). Here the CDR3 reads CAWSVLGGTYNEQFF. The CDR3 DNA sequence: TGTGCCTGGAGTGTACTAGGCGGGACCTACAATGAGCAGTTCTTC.